In its sample, the clone carrying this T cell receptor beta chain was seen a few times. The antigen remains unidentified. CDR3 length: 12 amino acids. Trimming cost V 6 bases and J 8 bases, with 13 bases left between them. Germline loops: CDR1 MGHDK, CDR2 SYGVNS. The data derive from a study of response to subunit inactivated influenza vaccine. Overall study results and limits: It was the authors' suggestion that each seasonal influenza vaccination recruits few new T cells.

MiXCR was run by TCRdb on the RT-PCR reads, yielding one entry per CDR3 protein. In the table there are roughly 570,000 distinct CDR3 sequences, about 14% of which are singletons. V is TRBV25-1 and J is TRBJ1-2; a weak D match, TRBD1 (5 bases). This TCR derives from a man aged 50 or older who received an inactivated influenza vaccine. Sequences were derived from PBMCs from blood, sampled 12 days after vaccination. CDR3 DNA: TGTGCCAGCAGCCCCACATGGGGGGGCTACACCTTC. The encoded protein is CASSPTWGGYTF.